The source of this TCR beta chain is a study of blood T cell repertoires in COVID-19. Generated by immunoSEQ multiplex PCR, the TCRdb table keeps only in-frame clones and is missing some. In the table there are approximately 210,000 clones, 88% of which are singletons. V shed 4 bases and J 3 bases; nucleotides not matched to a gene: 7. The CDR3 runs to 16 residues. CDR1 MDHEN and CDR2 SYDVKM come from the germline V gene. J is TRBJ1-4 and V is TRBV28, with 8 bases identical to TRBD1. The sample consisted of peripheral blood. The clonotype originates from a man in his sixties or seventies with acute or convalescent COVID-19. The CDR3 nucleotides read TGTGCCAGCAGTTCCTCCAGGGGGCTTGCTAATGAAAAACTGTTTTTT. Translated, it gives CASSSSRGLANEKLFF.